The clone carrying this T cell receptor (beta chain) was counted many times. Its antigen remains unidentified. Some clones are missing from TCRdb's copy, which holds only in-frame ones; the method was immunoSEQ multiplex PCR. The table lists fewer than 600,000 clones, 75% to 80% of them singletons. These data originate in a study of shared clonotypes between healthy human individuals. General study points: Among donors, clonotype sharing was expected to be affected by sequencing depth.

From germline, CDR1 is SGDLS and CDR2 YYNGEE. This CDR3 has 15 residues. V shed 0 bases, J shed 4 bases, and the junction held 4 bases outside the gene matches. The TCR sequence derives from a woman aged 40 to 50 in good health. Some clones in this sample may be carry-over from other donors' samples. The rearrangement uses TRBV9 and TRBJ2-1; 7 bases fit TRBD2. Sequenced material: PBMCs. In nucleotides, the CDR3 is TGTGCCAGCAGCGTAGGAGCGGGGACTTACAATGAGCAGTTCTTC. This translates into CASSVGAGTYNEQFF. Looking up the rest from reference TRBV9 and TRBJ2-1 gives the full variable domain: DSGVTQTPKHLITATGQRVTLRCSPRSGDLSVYWYQQSLDQGLQFLIQYYNGEERAKGNILERFSAQQFPDLHSELNLSSLELGDSALYFCASSVGAGTYNEQFFGPGTRLTVL.